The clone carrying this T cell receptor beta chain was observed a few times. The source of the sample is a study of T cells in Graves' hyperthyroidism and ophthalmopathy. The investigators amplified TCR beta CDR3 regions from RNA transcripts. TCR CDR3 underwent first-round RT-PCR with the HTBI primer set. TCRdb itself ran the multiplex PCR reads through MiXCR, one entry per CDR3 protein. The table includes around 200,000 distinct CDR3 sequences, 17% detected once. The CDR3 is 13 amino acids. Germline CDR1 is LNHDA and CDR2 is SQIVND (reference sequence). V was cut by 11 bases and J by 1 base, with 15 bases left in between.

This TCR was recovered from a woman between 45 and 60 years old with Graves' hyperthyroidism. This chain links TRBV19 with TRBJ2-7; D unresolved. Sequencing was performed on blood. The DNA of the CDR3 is TGTGCCTCTAGTATATGGGGTTCCTACGAGCAGTACTTC. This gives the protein CASSIWGSYEQYF.